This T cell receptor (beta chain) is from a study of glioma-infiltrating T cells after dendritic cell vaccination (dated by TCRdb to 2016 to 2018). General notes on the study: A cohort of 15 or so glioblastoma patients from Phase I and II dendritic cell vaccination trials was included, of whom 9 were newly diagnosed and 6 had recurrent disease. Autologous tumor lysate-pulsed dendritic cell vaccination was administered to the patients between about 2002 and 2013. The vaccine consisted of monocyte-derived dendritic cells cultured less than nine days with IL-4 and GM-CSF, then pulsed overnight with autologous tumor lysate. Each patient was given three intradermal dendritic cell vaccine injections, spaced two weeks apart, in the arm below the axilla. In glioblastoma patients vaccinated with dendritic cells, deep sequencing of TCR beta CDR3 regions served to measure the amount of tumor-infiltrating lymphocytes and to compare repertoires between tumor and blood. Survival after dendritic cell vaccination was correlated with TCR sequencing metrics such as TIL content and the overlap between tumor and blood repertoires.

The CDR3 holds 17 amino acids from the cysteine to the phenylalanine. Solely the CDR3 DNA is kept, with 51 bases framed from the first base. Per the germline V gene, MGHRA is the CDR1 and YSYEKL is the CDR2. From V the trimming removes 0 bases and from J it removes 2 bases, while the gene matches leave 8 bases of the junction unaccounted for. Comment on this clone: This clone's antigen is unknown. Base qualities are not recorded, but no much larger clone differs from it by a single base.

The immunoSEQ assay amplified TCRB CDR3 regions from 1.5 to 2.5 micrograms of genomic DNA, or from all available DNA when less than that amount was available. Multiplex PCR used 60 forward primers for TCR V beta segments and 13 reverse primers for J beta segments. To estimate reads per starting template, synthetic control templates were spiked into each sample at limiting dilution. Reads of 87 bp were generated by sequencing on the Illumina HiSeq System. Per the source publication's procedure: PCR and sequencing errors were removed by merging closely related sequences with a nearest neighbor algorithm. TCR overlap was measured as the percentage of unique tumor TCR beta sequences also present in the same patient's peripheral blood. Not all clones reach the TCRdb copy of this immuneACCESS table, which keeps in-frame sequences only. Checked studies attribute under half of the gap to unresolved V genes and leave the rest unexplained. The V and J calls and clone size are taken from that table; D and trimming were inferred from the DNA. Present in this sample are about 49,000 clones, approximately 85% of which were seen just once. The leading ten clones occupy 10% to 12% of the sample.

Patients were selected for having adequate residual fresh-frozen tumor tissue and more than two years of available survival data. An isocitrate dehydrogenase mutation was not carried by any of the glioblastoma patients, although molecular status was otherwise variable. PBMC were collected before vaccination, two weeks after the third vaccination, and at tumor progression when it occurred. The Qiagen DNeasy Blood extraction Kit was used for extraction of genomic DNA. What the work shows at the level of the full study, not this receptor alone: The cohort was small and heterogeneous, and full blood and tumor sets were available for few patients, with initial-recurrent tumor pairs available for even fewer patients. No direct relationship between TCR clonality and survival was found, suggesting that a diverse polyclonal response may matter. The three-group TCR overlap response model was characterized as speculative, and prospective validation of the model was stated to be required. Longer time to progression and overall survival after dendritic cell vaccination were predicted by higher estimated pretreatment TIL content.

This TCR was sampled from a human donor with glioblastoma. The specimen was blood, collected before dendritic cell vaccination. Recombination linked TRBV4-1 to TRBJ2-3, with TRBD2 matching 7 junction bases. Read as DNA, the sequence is TGCGCCAGCAGCCAAGATTTACCGGGGGGTTACACAGATACGCAGTATTTT. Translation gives CASSQDLPGGYTDTQYF.